The 2 T cell receptor beta chains listed next were all sequenced from one sample in a study of Graves' ophthalmopathy and Graves' hyperthyroidism. From RNA, the CDR3 regions of TCR beta chains were amplified and sequenced. Second-round multiplex PCR came after a first-round RT-PCR that employed HTBI primers. From the multiplex PCR reads, TCRdb called clonotypes with MiXCR, one entry per CDR3 protein. Counted here are some 380,000 distinct CDR3 sequences, 15% occurring once; the ten biggest clones make up 5.5% to 7%. The sequencing sample was made of peripheral blood. Every receptor here comes from a woman aged 18-30 years with stable Graves' hyperthyroidism.

The rearrangement links TRBV28 to TRBJ2-5; D gene uncertain. There are 13 residues in the CDR3. Germline CDR1 is MDHEN and CDR2 is SYDVKM. Trimming took off 5 bases at V and 1 base at J, with 8 bases between the two ends. For the CDR3, the DNA is TGTGCCAGCAGTCCCATGGGCCAAGAGACCCAGTACTTC. Its translation: CASSPMGQETQYF.

The gene calls are TRBV20-1 and TRBJ1-2, with 7 bases lining up with TRBD1. Trimming removed 0 bases from V and 6 bases from J; junction bases left unmatched: 10. Germline lookup yields CDR1 DFQATT and CDR2 SNEGSKA (reference sequence). The CDR3 loop spans 15 amino acids. DNA for the CDR3: TGCAGTGCTAGAGAGGGGGACAGAGGAACAGATGGCTACACCTTC. Its translation is CSAREGDRGTDGYTF.